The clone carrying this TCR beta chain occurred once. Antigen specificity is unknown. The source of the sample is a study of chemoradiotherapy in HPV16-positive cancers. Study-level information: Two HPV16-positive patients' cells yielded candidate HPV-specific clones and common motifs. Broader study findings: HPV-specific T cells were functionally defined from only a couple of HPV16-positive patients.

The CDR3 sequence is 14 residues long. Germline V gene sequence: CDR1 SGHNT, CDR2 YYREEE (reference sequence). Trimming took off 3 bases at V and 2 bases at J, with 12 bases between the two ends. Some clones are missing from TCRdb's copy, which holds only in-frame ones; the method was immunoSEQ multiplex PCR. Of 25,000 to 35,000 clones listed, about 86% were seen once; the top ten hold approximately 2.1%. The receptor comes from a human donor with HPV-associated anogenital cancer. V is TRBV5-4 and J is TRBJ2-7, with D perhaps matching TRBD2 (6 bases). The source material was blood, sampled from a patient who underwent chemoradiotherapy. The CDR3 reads CASSSWEEAYEQYF. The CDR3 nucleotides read TGTGCCAGCAGCTCCTGGGAGGAGGCCTACGAGCAGTACTTC.